This T cell receptor beta chain was retrieved from a study of T cells in Graves' hyperthyroidism and ophthalmopathy. This clonotype was seen repeatedly, ten times or more. Its specificity is not known. Template material for amplifying TCR beta CDR3 regions consisted of RNA transcripts. Researchers ran a first-round RT-PCR on the TCR CDR3 using the HTBI primer set. From the multiplex PCR reads, TCRdb called clonotypes with MiXCR, one entry per CDR3 protein. The table lists some 210,000 distinct CDR3 sequences, under 20% of them singletons. Patients were excluded for uncontrolled infection, other autoimmune disease, pregnancy or lactation. The CDR3 is 13 amino acids. V was clipped by 3 bases and J by 2 bases, with 8 bases between them. General study findings and limits: Progression to ophthalmopathy was predicted a median of about six months early.

The chain carries TRBV12-3 or TRBV12-4 and TRBJ2-7; weak D call: TRBD1 (5 bases). The clonotype comes from a man aged 50 or older with Graves' hyperthyroidism. Sequencing was done on a sample of blood. CDR3 nucleotides: TGTGCCAGCAGTTTCAGCAGGGCCTACGAGCAGTACTTC. Translating gives CASSFSRAYEQYF.